The rows below give T cell receptor beta chains drawn from one sample of a study of cytomegalovirus exposure and HLA in healthy donors. Profiled with immunoSEQ multiplex PCR; TCRdb holds only in-frame clones, not every one. The data contain a few hundred thousand clones, 80% to 90% of them seen just once; the ten biggest clones take up 0.95% to 1.1%. The sample was PBMCs. These receptors were obtained from a woman in her late teens or twenties in good health and CMV-seronegative. Both conserved end residues are part of each CDR3. The D gene is left open where the match is weak. The listing skips clone size in some rows; elsewhere it reads once, few, many or a size class.

j_gene,abundance,d_gene,v_gene,CDR3nt,CDR3aa
TRBJ2-7,NA,TRBD2,TRBV20-1,TGCAGTGCTAGACTAGCGGACGAGCAGTACTTC,CSARLADEQYF
TRBJ2-7,NA,TRBD2,TRBV2,TGTGCCAGCACCGGACTAGCGGCTAACGAGCAGTACTTC,CASTGLAANEQYF
TRBJ2-3,NA,TRBD2,TRBV7-9,TGTGCCAGCAGCTTAGCGCTAGCGGGAGAAACAGATACGCAGTATTTT,CASSLALAGETDTQYF
TRBJ2-7,NA,TRBD1,TRBV27,TGTGCCAGCACCACACAGGGGGCGCTAAACGAGCAGTACTTC,CASTTQGALNEQYF
TRBJ2-3,NA,TRBD2,TRBV7-3,TGTGCCAGCAGCCTAGGACTAGCGGGAGGGACAGATACGCAGTATTTT,CASSLGLAGGTDTQYF
TRBJ1-6,once,TRBD1,TRBV5-1,TGCGCCAGCAGCGGAGGACAGGGCGGCTCACCCCTCCACTTT,CASSGGQGGSPLHF
TRBJ1-1,few,TRBD1,TRBV10-1,TGCGCCAGCAGGGTAACAGGGGGGGTGTCTGAAGCTTTCTTT,CASRVTGGVSEAFF
TRBJ1-3,NA,TRBD1,TRBV7-8,TGTGCCAGCAGCCTGGAGTTTGGGACAGGTCTCTCTGGAAACACCATATATTTT,CASSLEFGTGLSGNTIYF
TRBJ2-1,NA,NA,TRBV11-2,TGTGCCAGCAGCCTTAGCGGATACAATGAGCAGTTCTTC,CASSLSGYNEQFF
TRBJ1-2,NA,NA,TRBV27,TGTGCCAGCAGTTTATATTTCTCGGGGGGCGATGGCTACACCTTC,CASSLYFSGGDGYTF
TRBJ2-7,NA,TRBD1,TRBV2,TGTGCCAGCAGGGTAGACAGGGGACTCTCCTACGAGCAGTACTTC,CASRVDRGLSYEQYF
TRBJ2-5,NA,NA,TRBV5-4,TGTGCCAGCAGCTTGAACAGTCAAGAGACCCAGTACTTC,CASSLNSQETQYF
TRBJ1-1,NA,NA,TRBV6-6,TGTGCCAGCAGGGCACCGGGGAACACTGAAGCTTTCTTT,CASRAPGNTEAFF
TRBJ2-1,few,TRBD1,TRBV19,TGTGCCAGCCAGGGACAGGCCTCCTACAATGAGCAGTTCTTC,CASQGQASYNEQFF
TRBJ1-4,NA,TRBD1,TRBV6-5,TGTGCCAGCAGTTACTCACCGGGACAGGGAGGTGAAAAACTGTTTTTT,CASSYSPGQGGEKLFF
TRBJ2-1,once,NA,TRBV15,TGTGCCACCAGTACCCTCAATGGGGGGAATGAGCAGTTCTTC,CATSTLNGGNEQFF
TRBJ2-7,NA,NA,TRBV15,TGTGCCACCAGCAGAGATTATGGGGGCTACCCCTACGAGCAGTACTTC,CATSRDYGGYPYEQYF
TRBJ1-2,NA,NA,TRBV6-5,TGTGCCAGCAGTTACGCGGAGTTATATGGCTACACCTTC,CASSYAELYGYTF
TRBJ2-3,NA,TRBD2,TRBV5-1,TGCGCCACCAAAGGGACTAGCTCCACAGATACGCAGTATTTT,CATKGTSSTDTQYF
TRBJ1-3,NA,TRBD1,TRBV18,TGTGCCACCCAGCCTGCTCAGGGGGCATTTTCTGGAAACACCATATATTTT,CATQPAQGAFSGNTIYF
TRBJ1-1,NA,TRBD1,TRBV5-4,TGTGCCAGCAGCTGGGCCGGGACAGGTATGAACACTGAAGCTTTCTTT,CASSWAGTGMNTEAFF
TRBJ2-1,once,NA,TRBV4-1,TGCGCCAGCAGCCCCGGACACCCAGGGTCAGCTAAGAATGAGCAGTTCTTC,CASSPGHPGSAKNEQFF
TRBJ1-2,NA,NA,TRBV6-1,TGTGCCAGCAGGGACTTCTATGGCTACACCTTC,CASRDFYGYTF
TRBJ2-7,NA,NA,TRBV6-5,TGTGCCAGCACTACAGGGACGTCCTACGAGCAGTACTTC,CASTTGTSYEQYF
TRBJ1-1,NA,NA,TRBV2,TGTGCCAGCACCTTGGACAGTTTTAGAGCTTTCTTT,CASTLDSFRAFF
TRBJ2-7,NA,NA,TRBV27,TGTGCCAGCGCCCCAACCAGGAGGGTTTTAGAGCAGTACTTC,CASAPTRRVLEQYF
TRBJ2-1,NA,TRBD2,TRBV4-1,TGCGCCAGCAGCCAAGGGACTAGTTCCGTTGAGCAGTTCTTC,CASSQGTSSVEQFF
TRBJ1-1,NA,NA,TRBV28,TGTGCCAGCAGTCATGGGCGGAACACTGAAGCTTTCTTT,CASSHGRNTEAFF
TRBJ2-5,NA,NA,TRBV7-6,TGTGCCAGCAGCTTCGCACAGGGTCACGGGAAGACCCAGTACTTC,CASSFAQGHGKTQYF
TRBJ1-1,NA,TRBD1,TRBV7-3,TGTGCCAGCAGCGCCGCAGGGGGCGCATCCTACACTGAAGCTTTCTTT,CASSAAGGASYTEAFF
TRBJ1-1,NA,NA,TRBV5-6,TGTGCCAGCAGCTTGATCGGGGGGACAACTGAAGCTTTCTTT,CASSLIGGTTEAFF
TRBJ2-3,NA,NA,TRBV5-1,TGCGCCAGCAGCTTCCTTCCGGATACGCAGTATTTT,CASSFLPDTQYF
TRBJ2-5,NA,TRBD1,TRBV6-6,TGTGCCAGCAGACGACAGGGGACGTTGGAGACCCAGTACTTC,CASRRQGTLETQYF
TRBJ2-3,once,TRBD2,TRBV11-2,TGTGCCAGCAGCCGAAATCCGGGACTAGCTACAGATACGCAGTATTTT,CASSRNPGLATDTQYF
TRBJ1-2,NA,TRBD1,TRBV4-1,TGCGCCAGCAGCCAAGGTACCGGGACAGAAGACTACACCTTC,CASSQGTGTEDYTF
TRBJ2-7,NA,NA,TRBV19,TGTGCCAGCAAGGCGGATCCCTTTCGGGAGCAGTACTTC,CASKADPFREQYF
TRBJ2-2,NA,TRBD2,TRBV15,TGTGCCACCAGCGGACGACTAGCGGGAGGGACCGGGGAGCTGTTTTTT,CATSGRLAGGTGELFF
TRBJ2-7,NA,NA,TRBV7-2,TGTGCCAGCAGCCGGGGAGGGGGGGTCTACGAGCAGTACTTC,CASSRGGGVYEQYF
TRBJ2-7,once,TRBD2,TRBV4-3,TGCGCCAGCAGCCTAGAACTAGCGGGGGCCTCCTACGAGCAGTACTTC,CASSLELAGASYEQYF
TRBJ2-2,NA,NA,TRBV11-2,TGTGCCAGCCGACGCAACAGGGAGTCCGGGGAGCTGTTTTTT,CASRRNRESGELFF
TRBJ1-2,NA,TRBD1,TRBV4-3,TGCGCCAGCAGCCCCGGGACAGGGGAGCATTACTATGGCTACACCTTC,CASSPGTGEHYYGYTF
TRBJ1-5,NA,TRBD1,TRBV7-9,TGTTCCAGCAGCCCCCCCGACAGGGACGGTCTAAATCAGCCCCAGCATTTT,CSSSPPDRDGLNQPQHF
TRBJ2-5,NA,TRBD2,TRBV11-2,TGTGCCAGCAGCTTAAAGGGGATCCGGGACTACAAAGAGACCCAGTACTTC,CASSLKGIRDYKETQYF
TRBJ2-1,NA,NA,TRBV5-4,TGTGCCAGCAGCTTGGGGGGAGTTCCGTCGAATGAGCAGTTCTTC,CASSLGGVPSNEQFF
TRBJ2-3,NA,TRBD2,TRBV7-2,TGTGCCAGCAGCTTGGGGGGACTAGCGGGGGCCAGGGATACGCAGTATTTT,CASSLGGLAGARDTQYF
TRBJ2-7,NA,TRBD2,TRBV10-3,TGTGCCATCAGCTCCCCTAGCGGGGGATCCTACGAGCAGTACTTC,CAISSPSGGSYEQYF
TRBJ1-1,NA,TRBD1,TRBV27,TGTGCCAGCAGTCCCCGGACAGGGGGCGACACTGAAGCTTTCTTT,CASSPRTGGDTEAFF
TRBJ1-1,NA,TRBD1,TRBV19,TGTGCCAGTAGTAGACAGGGGGCTGGAGCCACTGAAGCTTTCTTT,CASSRQGAGATEAFF